This T cell receptor beta chain came from a study of identical twins. Looked up from germline, CDR1 is SGHVS and CDR2 is FQNEAQ. V lost 4 bases and J 14 bases, leaving 13 bases between the germline ends. The CDR3 consists of 11 residues. TCRdb reprocessed the 5' RACE reads with MiXCR, giving one entry per CDR3 protein. This sample has under 300,000 distinct CDR3 sequences, with 5% to 7% found just once. A further study also used this sample, focusing on T cells expressing NK-cell markers. This second study notes: HCMV specificity was not established for the expanded NKG2C+ T cell clones.

The genes are TRBV7-8 and TRBJ2-3; D is unresolved. The TCR originated in a woman aged 18-35 years in good health. Material: CD8+ T cells sorted from blood. The CDR3 is CASSSAYPMYF. The CDR3 DNA follows: TGTGCCAGCAGCTCAGCTTACCCTATGTATTTT.